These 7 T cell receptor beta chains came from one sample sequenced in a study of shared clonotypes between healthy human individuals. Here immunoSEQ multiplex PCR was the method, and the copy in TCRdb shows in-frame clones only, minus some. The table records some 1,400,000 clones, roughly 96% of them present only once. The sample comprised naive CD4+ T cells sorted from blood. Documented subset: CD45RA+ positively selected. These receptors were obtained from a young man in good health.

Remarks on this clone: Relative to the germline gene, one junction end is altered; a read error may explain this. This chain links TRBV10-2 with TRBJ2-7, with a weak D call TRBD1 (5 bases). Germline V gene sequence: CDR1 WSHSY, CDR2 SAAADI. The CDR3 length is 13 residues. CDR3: CASSEGPTDEQYF. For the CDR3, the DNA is TGCGCCAGTAGTGAAGGTCCGACAGATGAGCAGTACTTC.

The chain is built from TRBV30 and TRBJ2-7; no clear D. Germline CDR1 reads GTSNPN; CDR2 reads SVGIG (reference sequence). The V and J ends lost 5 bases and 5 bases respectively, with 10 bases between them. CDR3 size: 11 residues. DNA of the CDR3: TGTGCCTGGGGCCTTTTGGACGAGCAGTACTTC. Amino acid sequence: CAWGLLDEQYF.

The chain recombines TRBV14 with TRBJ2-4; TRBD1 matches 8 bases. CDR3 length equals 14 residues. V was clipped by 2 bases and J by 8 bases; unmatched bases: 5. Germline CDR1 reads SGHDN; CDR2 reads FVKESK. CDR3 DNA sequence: TGTGCCAGCAGCCAAAAACAGGGGGGAGACATTCAGTACTTC. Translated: CASSQKQGGDIQYF.

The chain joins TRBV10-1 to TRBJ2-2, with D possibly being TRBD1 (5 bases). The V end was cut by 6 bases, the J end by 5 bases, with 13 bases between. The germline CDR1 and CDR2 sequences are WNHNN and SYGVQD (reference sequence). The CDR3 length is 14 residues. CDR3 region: CASSLGHSTGELFF. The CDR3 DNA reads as TGCGCCAGCAGCCTTGGACACTCAACCGGGGAGCTGTTTTTT.

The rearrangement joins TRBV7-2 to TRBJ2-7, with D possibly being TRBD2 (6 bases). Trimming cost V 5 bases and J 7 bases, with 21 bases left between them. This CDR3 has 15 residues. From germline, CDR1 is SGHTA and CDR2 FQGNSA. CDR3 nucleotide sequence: TGTGCCAGCAGCCCAGAGGGACTCCCGGGTAGGGAGCAGTACTTC. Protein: CASSPEGLPGREQYF.

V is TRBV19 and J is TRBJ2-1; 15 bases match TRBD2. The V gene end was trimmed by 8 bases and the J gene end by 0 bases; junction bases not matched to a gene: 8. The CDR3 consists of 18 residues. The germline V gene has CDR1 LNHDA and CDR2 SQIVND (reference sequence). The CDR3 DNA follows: TGTGCCAGTCGGGGACTAGCGGGAGGATACAGCTCCTACAATGAGCAGTTCTTC. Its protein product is CASRGLAGGYSSYNEQFF.

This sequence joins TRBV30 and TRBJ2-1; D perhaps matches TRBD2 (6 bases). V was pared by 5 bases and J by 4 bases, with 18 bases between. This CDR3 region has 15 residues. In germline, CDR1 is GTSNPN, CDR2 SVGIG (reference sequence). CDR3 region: CAWSSGTYIYNEQFF. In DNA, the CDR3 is TGTGCCTGGTCCTCCGGGACTTATATTTACAATGAGCAGTTCTTC.